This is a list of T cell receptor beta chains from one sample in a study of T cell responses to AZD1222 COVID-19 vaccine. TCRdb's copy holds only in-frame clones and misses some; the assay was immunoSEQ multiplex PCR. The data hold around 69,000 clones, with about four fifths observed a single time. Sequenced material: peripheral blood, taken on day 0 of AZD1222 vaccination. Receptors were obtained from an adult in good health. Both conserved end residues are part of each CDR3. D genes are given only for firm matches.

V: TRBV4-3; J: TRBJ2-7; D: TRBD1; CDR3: CASSPHIGTATYEQYF; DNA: TGCGCCAGCAGCCCCCACATCGGGACAGCGACCTACGAGCAGTACTTC
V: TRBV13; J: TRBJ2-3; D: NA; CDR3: CASSPRGTERTDTQYF; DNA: TGTGCCAGCAGCCCCCGCGGGACAGAGCGCACAGATACGCAGTATTTT
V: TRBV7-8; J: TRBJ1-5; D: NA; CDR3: CASSLRRPGLAPPYSNQPQHF; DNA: TGTGCCAGCAGCTTACGCCGGCCGGGACTGGCCCCTCCTTATAGCAATCAGCCCCAGCATTTT
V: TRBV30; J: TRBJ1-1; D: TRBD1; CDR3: CARSTGVDTEAFF; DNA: TGTGCCAGATCGACAGGGGTCGATACTGAAGCTTTCTTT
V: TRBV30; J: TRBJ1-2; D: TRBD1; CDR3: CATDRVGYTF; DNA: TGTGCAACCGACAGGGTCGGCTACACCTTC
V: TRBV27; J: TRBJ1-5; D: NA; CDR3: CASSARGVPNQPQHF; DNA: TGTGCCAGCAGCGCTCGCGGCGTACCGAATCAGCCCCAGCATTTT
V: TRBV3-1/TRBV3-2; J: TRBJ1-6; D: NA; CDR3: CASGTLGESPLHF; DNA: TGTGCCAGCGGAACGCTGGGGGAATCACCCCTCCACTTT
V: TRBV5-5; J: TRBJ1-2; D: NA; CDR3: CASSTLGQRLAGYTF; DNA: TGTGCCAGCAGCACCTTAGGACAGAGGCTAGCTGGCTACACCTTC
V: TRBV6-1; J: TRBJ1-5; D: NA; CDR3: CASSVRGGGSNQPQHF; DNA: TGTGCCAGCAGTGTTCGGGGCGGGGGCAGCAATCAGCCCCAGCATTTT
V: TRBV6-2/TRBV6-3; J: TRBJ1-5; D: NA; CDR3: CASSSGAKGRQPQHF; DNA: TGTGCCAGCAGTAGCGGGGCCAAGGGCCGACAGCCCCAGCATTTT
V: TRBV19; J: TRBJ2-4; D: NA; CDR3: CASSILWQSLAKNIQYF; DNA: TGTGCCAGTAGTATACTATGGCAGAGCCTAGCCAAAAACATTCAGTACTTC
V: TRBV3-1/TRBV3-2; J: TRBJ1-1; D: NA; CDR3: CASSRVGDTEAFF; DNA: TGTGCCAGCAGCCGAGTTGGGGACACTGAAGCTTTCTTT